This paragraph covers one TCR beta chain sequence. This clone appeared once. Its target antigen remains unknown. No base qualities exist here, and no much larger clone lies one base off it. The data are from a study of cytomegalovirus exposure and HLA in healthy donors (TCRdb year 2017). About the full investigation: An earlier analysis of roughly 610 of the donors reported approximately 280 Gb of sequence data and around 100 million unique TCR beta sequences obtained from around 170 million T cells. Along with the roughly 610-subject first cohort, a separate validation cohort of about 110 different subjects was used. Genome-wide SNP genotypes for about 65% of the 666 donors were used in a later genetic analysis, which treated that subset as a discovery cohort. Of the 300 to 500 genotyped donors, 70% to 90% were placed in the genetic ancestry cluster associated with self-reported Caucasian donors. The number of typed donors differed by locus: about 620-640 for A, B, C, DRB1 and DQB1; about 520 for DQA1; 606 for DPA1; and 400 to 480 for DPB1. The study profiled the T cell repertoires of 500 to 800 subjects by immunosequencing and related them to cytomegalovirus serostatus. On average, roughly 250,000 unique TCR beta nucleotide sequences were sequenced per donor among some 430 genotyped donors of the cohort, with roughly a sixth of those sequences being non-productive. High-throughput TCR immunosequencing, statistical association of individual TCRs with disease status, and machine learning were combined to predict cytomegalovirus infection status. To study patterns of TCR occurrence, a later analysis re-analyzed previously published TCR beta repertoires from 500 to 850 donors and added high-resolution HLA genotyping. To decide whether each TCR beta V gene segment behaved as functional or pseudogenic, an earlier analysis of fewer than 750 of the donors relied on high-throughput TCR beta sequencing. Alongside the repertoire data, information on donor age, sex, ethnicity and CMV serostatus was compiled. Every discovery cohort repertoire had been produced on one sequencing platform. In the later analysis, no new phenotypic data were used to find candidate immune exposures; instead, reliance was placed on TCR beta sequences and their occurrence across donors. An early release covering about 600 HLA-typed donors comprised approximately 300 gigabases of sequencing data and 85 million to 100 million unique TCR sequences. The study aimed to test whether signatures of past pathogen exposure could be identified by cataloging public T cell receptors. About 5 DR-DQ haplotypes were handled as single units for association and clustering, since linkage in the cohort was strong. HLA typing covered class I and class II loci at four-digit resolution.

In total, more than 500 healthy bone marrow donors made up the cohort. Cohort members were all nominally healthy when sampled, although unrecorded immune exposures were likely present. The donor was CMV seropositive and was included in the group of 250 to 350 seropositive cohort members. Each donor provided a peripheral blood sample, and peripheral blood mononuclear cells were used for TCR beta sequencing. Genomic DNA extraction from the blood cell samples was performed with the Qiagen DNeasy Blood Extraction Kit. CDR1 and CDR2 (SQVTM, ANQGSEA) derive from the germline V gene. The CDR3, cysteine through phenylalanine, is 11 amino acids long. The only DNA kept is the CDR3, 33 bases in frame from the first base. The germline V and J ends show losses of 6 bases and 6 bases respectively, and no gene match explains 2 bases of the junction. Library preparation employed the immunoSEQ multiplex PCR assay. A mixture of 60 forward primers for TCR Vbeta segments and 13 reverse primers for TCR Jbeta segments was used in the multiplex PCR. Amplification of the CDR3 region of rearranged TCR beta genes was performed with a multiplex PCR assay on genomic DNA. The Illumina HiSeq System was used to sequence the amplified TCR beta libraries as 87-base-pair reads. On the authors' methods: A later analysis tallied 75 million to 95 million unique TCR beta chains across the 660 or so repertoires, and 10 million to 11 million of those chains were shared by two or more donors. Raw reads were error-corrected and collapsed into unique sequences with a nearest-neighbor algorithm that merged closely related sequences to remove PCR and sequencing errors. V, D and J gene segments were assigned by aligning CDR3 sequences to IMGT reference sequences. For a sequence to be retained, a match of at least six nucleotides to both a V gene segment and a J gene segment was required. A rearrangement counted as productive if the CDR3 had no stop codons and remained in frame with V and J, and every other rearrangement counted as non-productive. CDR3 was defined by IMGT convention, running from the second conserved V-encoded cysteine to the conserved J-encoded phenylalanine. In an earlier analysis of more than 550 of the donors, sequences lacking an unambiguous match to a single V gene segment were excluded. An earlier analysis of fewer than 650 of the donors classified V segments as functional when productive rearrangements were above 56.7% and as segregating when the standard deviation between donors was above 5%. A statistical classification framework was built for diagnosing cytomegalovirus status from the catalog of TCR beta chain sequences. A later analysis assigned V and J genes by comparing TCR nucleotide sequences with IMGT/GENE-DB human TR gene sequences. In a later analysis, CDR3 sequences and most-parsimonious VDJ recombination scenarios were assigned using the TCRdist pipeline. In a later analysis, each TCR beta chain was defined by its CDR3 amino acid sequence together with its V-gene family, and reads without a unique V-gene family were excluded. A later analysis removed nearly 600 highly shared, low-generation-probability nucleotide sequences to deal with suspected cross-contamination and a sequencing artifact. A later analysis calculated a clonal expansion index for each public chain from normalized within-repertoire ranks of inferred template counts. In a later analysis, generation probabilities were computed using a VDJ recombination model fitted to out-of-frame rearrangements, and the results were checked against IGoR. In a later analysis, hypergeometric tests were used to score TCR-TCR, TCR-HLA and TCR-CMV co-occurrence, with a repertoire-size bias correction applied to TCR pairs. A later analysis estimated false discovery rates by permuting HLA or CMV assignments 20 times. In a later analysis, co-occurring TCRs were grouped using DBSCAN, with TCRdist sequence similarity added in when clustering inside HLA-allele-positive subsets. Repertoires with fewer than 30,000 or more than 120,000 public chains, plus five repertoires with anomalous nucleotide sharing, were excluded from co-occurrence clustering. This immuneACCESS table, as held by TCRdb, lists in-frame sequences with V and J called but not all clones. Of the missing ones, under half trace to an unresolved V gene in checked studies; the others have no known cause. V, J and clone size are those of that table, while D and trimming were read from the DNA. The sample table records more than 150,000 clones; roughly 82% of these occur just once. The ten largest account for more than 6.5% of the sample.

The paper's findings and limits, for the study overall: According to a later analysis, TCR association rates differed among HLA loci, with DRB1 alleles showing the most associated TCRs and HLA-C alleles showing the fewest. In an earlier analysis of some 500 of the donors, most TCR beta V segments were observed in productive rearrangements about 87% or about 30% of the time, broadly matching IMGT annotations. Presence/absence analyses assumed roughly uniform sequencing depth across donors, an assumption that may not hold. A further reported finding was that TCR beta sequences accurately predicted the HLA-A and HLA-B alleles for most subjects in the first cohort. A later analysis reported that several top co-occurrence clusters appeared linked to parvovirus B19, influenza, CMV and Epstein-Barr virus. Three of the identified cytomegalovirus-associated TCR beta chains were confirmed in vitro to be specific for cytomegalovirus antigens. The earlier analysis of approximately 540 of the donors excluded approximately 15 rarely observed V segments, including chromosome 9 orphons, because counts were too low. A total of fewer than 200 TCR beta chains were listed by the study as associated with cytomegalovirus. HLA typing was unavailable for some donors at each locus, so association tests used only the typed subset. Specific HLA alleles were associated with 18,000 or so TCR beta sequences at a false discovery rate of 0.05 in a later analysis. Cytomegalovirus status was reported to be diagnosed by the classifier with high specificity and sensitivity in both the original and validation cohorts. A cluster of highly shared sequence variants was judged likely to represent a technical artifact of the sequencing pipeline. When HLA alleles, especially DR and DQ, strongly co-occurred, TCR associations were difficult to assign to individual alleles. In a later analysis, most CMV-associated TCR beta chains were found to appear HLA-restricted, with HLA associations seemingly driven largely by CMV exposure. In a later analysis, HLA-associated TCR beta chains showed more clonal expansion and lower generation probabilities than non-associated chains that were equally common. According to a later genetic analysis, donors in an Asian-associated ancestry cluster had fewer N-insertions in productive TCRs than the approximately 670-donor mean. Linkage disequilibrium might explain the correlated functional status among segregating V segments, but an unknown experimental factor could not be ruled out. CMV serostatus was the only immune exposure information available for the cohort. The authors suggested that the approach could potentially be generalized to other disease states and immunological phenotypes. This cohort had only TCR beta chains sequenced, and the lack of alpha or paired-chain data limited which features could be detected. While some public TCRs were present in many individuals, most TCR sequences turned up only very rarely across donors. An association between a missense DCLRE1C variant and V-gene and J-gene trimming of TCR beta chains was found in a later genetic analysis and replicated in an independent cohort. Because the 87-base-pair reads could not distinguish some IMGT-functional V segments, including TRBV6-2 and TRBV6-3, those segments were excluded.

The sequenced material came from PBMCs. The chain uses TRBV29-1 and TRBJ2-7; the central 10 bases match TRBD1. The origin of this receptor is a woman aged 50 to 60 in good health and CMV-seropositive. At the DNA level, the sequence is TGCAGCGTAGGGACAGGGGTCGAGCAGTACTTC. Translated, this gives CSVGTGVEQYF.